This is a list of T cell receptor beta chains from one sample in a study of blood T cell repertoires in COVID-19. Clones were read by immunoSEQ multiplex PCR, and TCRdb kept only the in-frame ones, dropping some. The data hold just over 300,000 clones, with approximately 90% observed a single time. What was sequenced was PBMCs or T cells enriched from blood (not recorded which). The source is a young man who had recovered from COVID-19. Both conserved end residues are part of each CDR3. Each record gives: CDR3 length, V gene, J gene, D gene, CDR3 protein. The D gene is left open where the match is weak.

CDR3 length: 13
V gene: TRBV18
J gene: TRBJ1-1
D gene: NA
CDR3 protein: CASKRGENTEAFF

CDR3 length: 14
V gene: TRBV24-1
J gene: TRBJ2-7
D gene: TRBD1
CDR3 protein: CATKDRAHPYEQYF

CDR3 length: 12
V gene: TRBV2
J gene: TRBJ2-7
D gene: NA
CDR3 protein: CASSPQSYEQYF

CDR3 length: 13
V gene: TRBV5-4
J gene: TRBJ2-7
D gene: NA
CDR3 protein: CASSLGLRPEQYF

CDR3 length: 14
V gene: TRBV7-9
J gene: TRBJ1-2
D gene: NA
CDR3 protein: CASSFGGANYGYTF

CDR3 length: 14
V gene: TRBV20-1
J gene: TRBJ2-2
D gene: TRBD1
CDR3 protein: CSASGQDHTGELFF

CDR3 length: 16
V gene: TRBV18
J gene: TRBJ1-2
D gene: TRBD1
CDR3 protein: CASSQNRDRAASGYTF

CDR3 length: 14
V gene: TRBV11-2
J gene: TRBJ2-7
D gene: NA
CDR3 protein: CASSPESGNYEQYF

CDR3 length: 12
V gene: TRBV6-5
J gene: TRBJ1-1
D gene: NA
CDR3 protein: CASIGVGKGAFF

CDR3 length: 16
V gene: TRBV5-1
J gene: TRBJ1-2
D gene: NA
CDR3 protein: CASSSHGDPGVDGYTF

CDR3 length: 14
V gene: TRBV30
J gene: TRBJ1-4
D gene: TRBD1
CDR3 protein: CAGGTGATGEKLFF

CDR3 length: 14
V gene: TRBV7-9
J gene: TRBJ2-5
D gene: NA
CDR3 protein: CASKSGLREETQYF

CDR3 length: 13
V gene: TRBV13
J gene: TRBJ2-4
D gene: NA
CDR3 protein: CASKAGTLGIQYF

CDR3 length: 13
V gene: TRBV12-1
J gene: TRBJ1-5
D gene: NA
CDR3 protein: CASSSQLNQPQHF

CDR3 length: 15
V gene: TRBV19
J gene: TRBJ2-5
D gene: TRBD2
CDR3 protein: CASSIREGLWETQYF

CDR3 length: 16
V gene: TRBV18
J gene: TRBJ1-2
D gene: TRBD1
CDR3 protein: CASSPGQGARDYGYTF

CDR3 length: 14
V gene: TRBV30
J gene: TRBJ2-7
D gene: TRBD2
CDR3 protein: CAWGAGGNSREQYF

CDR3 length: 15
V gene: TRBV30
J gene: TRBJ2-6
D gene: NA
CDR3 protein: CAWGLRGAGANVLTF

CDR3 length: 13
V gene: TRBV27
J gene: TRBJ2-7
D gene: TRBD2
CDR3 protein: CASSAGEVDEQYF

CDR3 length: 14
V gene: TRBV19
J gene: TRBJ2-7
D gene: NA
CDR3 protein: CATQYTSGNYEQYF

CDR3 length: 15
V gene: TRBV6-1
J gene: TRBJ1-3
D gene: NA
CDR3 protein: CASSEGGGSGNTIYF

CDR3 length: 14
V gene: TRBV5-1
J gene: TRBJ1-4
D gene: NA
CDR3 protein: CASSLSGGNEKLFF

CDR3 length: 14
V gene: TRBV19
J gene: TRBJ2-7
D gene: TRBD1
CDR3 protein: CASSKPGQTYEQYF

CDR3 length: 14
V gene: TRBV7-2
J gene: TRBJ2-5
D gene: TRBD1
CDR3 protein: CASSQQGLQETQYF

CDR3 length: 13
V gene: TRBV27
J gene: TRBJ2-3
D gene: NA
CDR3 protein: CALAVGLADTQYF

CDR3 length: 14
V gene: TRBV6-5
J gene: TRBJ2-3
D gene: NA
CDR3 protein: CASHNSGPLFPQYF

CDR3 length: 18
V gene: TRBV19
J gene: TRBJ2-7
D gene: TRBD1
CDR3 protein: CASSADPGTGWDHTQQYF

CDR3 length: 14
V gene: TRBV11-2
J gene: TRBJ2-2
D gene: NA
CDR3 protein: CASSLLAATGELFF

CDR3 length: 16
V gene: TRBV5-4
J gene: TRBJ1-1
D gene: TRBD1
CDR3 protein: CASSPSRDRGWTEAFF

CDR3 length: 14
V gene: TRBV27
J gene: TRBJ1-6
D gene: NA
CDR3 protein: CASSHPPRGVPLHF

CDR3 length: 16
V gene: TRBV15
J gene: TRBJ2-7
D gene: TRBD2
CDR3 protein: CATSRGTSGVSYEQYF